This TCR beta chain is from a study of blood T cells in healthy people across ages. Study-level background: Template switching retrieved approximately one barcoded beta molecule for each two T cells.

Combining a sample-barcoded 5' primer with a J-beta primer mix, a second PCR ran for roughly 7 to 12 cycles. In TCRdb, the 5' RACE reads were re-called with MiXCR into one record per CDR3 protein. Among fewer than 800,000 distinct CDR3 sequences listed, less than 40% were seen once. This clonotype was detected many times. This TCR derives from a woman older than 75 in good health. Material for sequencing was blood.

CDR3 bases: TGTGCCAGCATGGGGCAATCCTACGAGCAGTACTTC. Encoded protein: CASMGQSYEQYF. The rearrangement uses TRBV6-2 or TRBV6-3 and TRBJ2-7; weak D call: TRBD1 (5 bases). The CDR3 totals 12 residues. The ends were cut back, 7 bases at V and 1 base at J, with 8 bases in the middle. Germline lookup yields CDR1 MNHEY and CDR2 SVGEGT.